The rows below give T cell receptor beta chains drawn from one sample of a study of blood T cells in healthy people across ages. Each CDR3 protein gets one entry after TCRdb re-called the 5' RACE reads with MiXCR. The profile shows over 500,000 distinct CDR3 sequences, over 40% of them singletons. The sequencing input was blood. These receptor sequences come from a woman older than 75 in good health. Each CDR3 is given with its conserved first and last residue. D genes are given only for firm matches. Clone size is given for some rows only: seen once, a few or many times, or a class if the clone is expanded.

CDR3aa: CAISEDSTDTQYF
CDR3nt: TGTGCCATCAGCGAGGACAGCACAGATACGCAGTATTTT
abundance: -
j_gene: TRBJ2-3
v_gene: TRBV10-3
d_gene: -

CDR3aa: CSVGDEIEQYF
CDR3nt: TGCAGCGTTGGGGACGAAATAGAGCAGTACTTC
abundance: -
j_gene: TRBJ2-4
v_gene: TRBV29-1
d_gene: -

CDR3aa: CASRRDAAEAFF
CDR3nt: TGTGCCAGCCGGAGGGACGCCGCCGAAGCTTTCTTT
abundance: -
j_gene: TRBJ1-1
v_gene: TRBV27
d_gene: -

CDR3aa: CASSSGGNSYNEQFF
CDR3nt: TGTGCCAGCAGTTCGGGAGGTAACTCCTACAATGAGCAGTTCTTC
abundance: many
j_gene: TRBJ2-1
v_gene: TRBV27
d_gene: TRBD2

CDR3aa: CASSLGAAGGSDTQYF
CDR3nt: TGCGCCAGCAGTCTAGGAGCAGCGGGGGGTTCAGATACGCAGTATTTT
abundance: many
j_gene: TRBJ2-3
v_gene: TRBV4-1
d_gene: TRBD2

CDR3aa: CSVPQGSQIYNEQFF
CDR3nt: TGCAGCGTTCCACAGGGGTCGCAGATATACAATGAGCAGTTCTTC
abundance: few
j_gene: TRBJ2-1
v_gene: TRBV29-1
d_gene: TRBD1

CDR3aa: CASRRDDNTGELFF
CDR3nt: TGTGCCAGCCGCCGGGACGATAACACCGGGGAGCTGTTTTTT
abundance: few
j_gene: TRBJ2-2
v_gene: TRBV12-3/TRBV12-4
d_gene: -

CDR3aa: CASSSQLVVSSYNEQFF
CDR3nt: TGTGCCAGCAGTTCACAACTAGTAGTGAGCTCCTACAATGAGCAGTTCTTC
abundance: -
j_gene: TRBJ2-1
v_gene: TRBV28
d_gene: -

CDR3aa: CAISESHEQYF
CDR3nt: TGTGCCATCAGTGAGTCCCACGAGCAGTACTTC
abundance: -
j_gene: TRBJ2-7
v_gene: TRBV10-3
d_gene: -

CDR3aa: CASSQESGTKNIQYF
CDR3nt: TGTGCCAGCAGCCAAGAGTCCGGGACCAAAAACATTCAGTACTTC
abundance: many
j_gene: TRBJ2-4
v_gene: TRBV3-1
d_gene: -

CDR3aa: CSVEGTGESYEQYF
CDR3nt: TGCAGCGTTGAAGGGACAGGGGAATCCTACGAGCAGTACTTC
abundance: many
j_gene: TRBJ2-7
v_gene: TRBV29-1
d_gene: TRBD1

CDR3aa: CASSQDRALVAFF
CDR3nt: TGTGCCAGCAGTCAGGACAGGGCGCTAGTAGCTTTCTTT
abundance: -
j_gene: TRBJ1-1
v_gene: TRBV12-3/TRBV12-4
d_gene: TRBD1

CDR3aa: CASRVTSGGNEQYF
CDR3nt: TGCGCCAGCAGGGTTACTAGCGGTGGCAATGAGCAGTACTTC
abundance: -
j_gene: TRBJ2-7
v_gene: TRBV10-2
d_gene: TRBD2

CDR3aa: CASSRDKGNNEQFF
CDR3nt: TGTGCCAGCAGTCGGGACAAAGGAAACAATGAGCAGTTCTTC
abundance: -
j_gene: TRBJ2-1
v_gene: TRBV28
d_gene: -

CDR3aa: CASGVAAERTSGFYEQFF
CDR3nt: TGTGCCAGCGGCGTAGCAGCAGAGAGGACTAGCGGGTTCTATGAGCAGTTCTTC
abundance: few
j_gene: TRBJ2-1
v_gene: TRBV9
d_gene: TRBD2

CDR3aa: CASSQEPTSGSDNEQFF
CDR3nt: TGTGCCAGCAGCCAAGAACCGACTAGCGGCTCCGACAATGAGCAGTTCTTC
abundance: -
j_gene: TRBJ2-1
v_gene: TRBV4-2
d_gene: TRBD2

CDR3aa: CASSGTMGSNEKLFF
CDR3nt: TGTGCCAGCAGCGGGACTATGGGCTCTAATGAAAAACTGTTTTTT
abundance: once
j_gene: TRBJ1-4
v_gene: TRBV11-2
d_gene: -

CDR3aa: CAISDDRNTGELFF
CDR3nt: TGTGCCATCAGTGATGACAGGAACACCGGGGAGCTGTTTTTT
abundance: few
j_gene: TRBJ2-2
v_gene: TRBV10-3
d_gene: -

CDR3aa: CASSLGGGAGEQFF
CDR3nt: TGTGCCAGCAGTTTAGGCGGGGGGGCTGGTGAGCAGTTCTTC
abundance: -
j_gene: TRBJ2-1
v_gene: TRBV27
d_gene: TRBD2

CDR3aa: CASSQGTSGTLSYEQYF
CDR3nt: TGCGCCAGCAGCCAAGGGACTAGCGGGACTCTCTCCTACGAGCAGTACTTC
abundance: few
j_gene: TRBJ2-7
v_gene: TRBV4-3
d_gene: TRBD2

CDR3aa: CASSLAQGGYNEQFF
CDR3nt: TGTGCCAGCAGCTTAGCCCAGGGAGGCTACAATGAGCAGTTCTTC
abundance: many
j_gene: TRBJ2-1
v_gene: TRBV7-9
d_gene: -

CDR3aa: CASSHGLAGDEQFF
CDR3nt: TGCGCCAGCAGCCATGGACTAGCGGGAGATGAGCAGTTCTTC
abundance: -
j_gene: TRBJ2-1
v_gene: TRBV4-1
d_gene: TRBD2

CDR3aa: CASSGPGSTTQYF
CDR3nt: TGTGCCAGCAGCGGCCCCGGGTCCACTACGCAGTATTTT
abundance: -
j_gene: TRBJ2-3
v_gene: TRBV14
d_gene: -

CDR3aa: CASSLGRQYGYTF
CDR3nt: TGTGCCAGCAGCTTAGGACGACAGTATGGCTACACCTTC
abundance: -
j_gene: TRBJ1-2
v_gene: TRBV7-2
d_gene: -

CDR3aa: CASSVLAGQETQYF
CDR3nt: TGTGCCAGCAGCGTACTAGCGGGGCAAGAGACCCAGTACTTC
abundance: few
j_gene: TRBJ2-5
v_gene: TRBV2
d_gene: TRBD2

CDR3aa: CASSLDLGNQETQYF
CDR3nt: TGCGCCAGCAGCTTGGACCTCGGAAACCAAGAGACCCAGTACTTC
abundance: -
j_gene: TRBJ2-5
v_gene: TRBV5-1
d_gene: -

CDR3aa: CSAPPSRGLVTDTQYF
CDR3nt: TGCAGTGCCCCGCCTAGCCGGGGTTTGGTCACAGATACGCAGTATTTT
abundance: many
j_gene: TRBJ2-3
v_gene: TRBV20-1
d_gene: -

CDR3aa: CSASKGLANEKLFF
CDR3nt: TGCAGTGCCAGCAAGGGACTCGCTAATGAAAAACTGTTTTTT
abundance: -
j_gene: TRBJ1-4
v_gene: TRBV20-1
d_gene: -

CDR3aa: CSASYLQGQVRDTQYF
CDR3nt: TGCAGTGCTAGTTACCTACAAGGACAAGTCAGAGATACGCAGTATTTT
abundance: -
j_gene: TRBJ2-3
v_gene: TRBV20-1
d_gene: -

CDR3aa: CSAQDRYEQYF
CDR3nt: TGCAGTGCCCAGGACAGGTACGAGCAGTACTTC
abundance: -
j_gene: TRBJ2-7
v_gene: TRBV20-1
d_gene: TRBD1

CDR3aa: CSFTRGGDRSEQFF
CDR3nt: TGCAGCTTTACGCGGGGGGGCGATAGGAGTGAGCAGTTCTTC
abundance: -
j_gene: TRBJ2-1
v_gene: TRBV20-1
d_gene: TRBD2

CDR3aa: CASSSGAGGSGLNEQYF
CDR3nt: TGTGCCAGCAGTTCTGGGGCGGGCGGGAGCGGATTAAATGAGCAGTACTTC
abundance: -
j_gene: TRBJ2-5
v_gene: TRBV28
d_gene: TRBD2

CDR3aa: CASSLGTGMSGEQFF
CDR3nt: TGTGCCAGCAGCTTGGGGACAGGGATGAGCGGTGAGCAGTTCTTC
abundance: -
j_gene: TRBJ2-1
v_gene: TRBV7-2
d_gene: TRBD1

CDR3aa: CACSQDVDGADTQYF
CDR3nt: TGTGCCTGCAGCCAAGACGTCGACGGGGCAGATACGCAGTATTTT
abundance: once
j_gene: TRBJ2-3
v_gene: TRBV3-1
d_gene: -

CDR3aa: CASSQDQTDEQYF
CDR3nt: TGCGCCAGCAGCCAAGATCAGACCGACGAGCAGTACTTC
abundance: -
j_gene: TRBJ2-7
v_gene: TRBV4-3
d_gene: -

CDR3aa: CASSQASSYEQYF
CDR3nt: TGTGCCAGCAGCCAAGCGAGCTCCTACGAGCAGTACTTC
abundance: -
j_gene: TRBJ2-7
v_gene: TRBV3-1
d_gene: -

CDR3aa: CASSGRGGGVQETQYF
CDR3nt: TGTGCCAGCAGCGGCCGTGGCGGGGGGGTCCAAGAGACCCAGTACTTC
abundance: -
j_gene: TRBJ2-5
v_gene: TRBV7-2
d_gene: TRBD2

CDR3aa: CATTYRESNGYTF
CDR3nt: TGTGCCACGACCTACAGGGAGTCCAATGGCTACACCTTC
abundance: -
j_gene: TRBJ1-2
v_gene: TRBV2
d_gene: -

CDR3aa: CSAIDLLGETQYF
CDR3nt: TGCAGTGCTATTGACCTCCTTGGGGAGACCCAGTACTTC
abundance: -
j_gene: TRBJ2-5
v_gene: TRBV20-1
d_gene: -

CDR3aa: CASSPRSQSSYNEQFF
CDR3nt: TGTGCCAGCAGTCCTCGGTCCCAGAGCTCCTACAATGAGCAGTTCTTC
abundance: many
j_gene: TRBJ2-1
v_gene: TRBV28
d_gene: -

CDR3aa: CSVEDPATGTSGRSLGNEQFF
CDR3nt: TGCAGCGTTGAAGATCCGGCGACAGGAACTAGCGGGAGATCTCTGGGCAATGAGCAGTTCTTC
abundance: -
j_gene: TRBJ2-1
v_gene: TRBV29-1
d_gene: TRBD2

CDR3aa: CASSRGVGYTF
CDR3nt: TGTGCCAGCAGCAGGGGAGTGGGCTACACCTTC
abundance: -
j_gene: TRBJ1-2
v_gene: TRBV2
d_gene: -

CDR3aa: CASSVEVGTPGTGELFF
CDR3nt: TGTGCCAGCAGCGTAGAGGTTGGGACACCGGGCACCGGGGAGCTGTTTTTT
abundance: -
j_gene: TRBJ2-2
v_gene: TRBV9
d_gene: -

CDR3aa: CASGGRDSSSSGANVLTF
CDR3nt: TGCGCCAGCGGGGGCCGGGACAGTTCTTCCTCTGGGGCCAACGTCCTGACTTTC
abundance: -
j_gene: TRBJ2-6
v_gene: TRBV5-1
d_gene: TRBD1

CDR3aa: CASSLLGSLGNEQFF
CDR3nt: TGTGCCAGCAGCCTACTGGGGAGTTTAGGGAATGAGCAGTTCTTC
abundance: many
j_gene: TRBJ2-1
v_gene: TRBV7-3
d_gene: -

CDR3aa: CASGVRAGAVGELFF
CDR3nt: TGCGCCAGCGGTGTTAGGGCGGGAGCTGTCGGGGAGCTGTTTTTT
abundance: -
j_gene: TRBJ2-2
v_gene: TRBV5-1
d_gene: TRBD2

CDR3aa: CATSDPKAGSSYNEQFF
CDR3nt: TGTGCCACCAGTGATCCCAAGGCGGGGAGCTCCTACAATGAGCAGTTCTTC
abundance: -
j_gene: TRBJ2-1
v_gene: TRBV24-1
d_gene: -

CDR3aa: CASSDGATSYEQYF
CDR3nt: TGTGCCAGCAGCGATGGGGCGACCTCCTACGAGCAGTACTTC
abundance: -
j_gene: TRBJ2-7
v_gene: TRBV7-9
d_gene: -

CDR3aa: CASSQDGRSSTDTQYF
CDR3nt: TGTGCCAGCAGCCAAGATGGACGGTCTAGCACAGATACGCAGTATTTT
abundance: many
j_gene: TRBJ2-3
v_gene: TRBV3-1
d_gene: -

CDR3aa: CASSVATSASGGSTDTQYF
CDR3nt: TGTGCCAGCAGCGTAGCTACCTCGGCTAGCGGGGGTAGCACAGATACGCAGTATTTT
abundance: -
j_gene: TRBJ2-3
v_gene: TRBV9
d_gene: TRBD2

CDR3aa: CASSLGTGGNEKLFF
CDR3nt: TGTGCCAGCAGTTTAGGGACAGGGGGAAATGAAAAACTGTTTTTT
abundance: -
j_gene: TRBJ1-4
v_gene: TRBV28
d_gene: TRBD1

CDR3aa: CASSSLAGWSTQYF
CDR3nt: TGTGCCAGCAGTTCCCTAGCGGGATGGAGTACGCAGTATTTT
abundance: many
j_gene: TRBJ2-3
v_gene: TRBV27
d_gene: TRBD2

CDR3aa: CSARGSTGESGELFF
CDR3nt: TGCAGTGCTAGAGGCTCGACAGGGGAGAGCGGGGAGCTGTTTTTT
abundance: -
j_gene: TRBJ2-2
v_gene: TRBV20-1
d_gene: TRBD1

CDR3aa: CATSRAPRGTYNEQFF
CDR3nt: TGTGCCACCAGCAGAGCTCCGAGAGGCACCTACAATGAGCAGTTCTTC
abundance: -
j_gene: TRBJ2-1
v_gene: TRBV15
d_gene: -

CDR3aa: CASSARGRRDEQYF
CDR3nt: TGTGCCAGCTCAGCACGCGGGAGACGCGACGAGCAGTACTTC
abundance: -
j_gene: TRBJ2-7
v_gene: TRBV18
d_gene: TRBD2

CDR3aa: CASSLTQGGSEQYF
CDR3nt: TGCGCCAGCAGCTTGACACAGGGGGGATCCGAGCAGTACTTC
abundance: few
j_gene: TRBJ2-7
v_gene: TRBV5-1
d_gene: TRBD1

CDR3aa: CASSSQSFRNTEAFF
CDR3nt: TGTGCCAGCAGTTCCCAATCGTTTAGGAACACTGAAGCTTTCTTT
abundance: -
j_gene: TRBJ1-1
v_gene: TRBV6-2/TRBV6-3
d_gene: -

CDR3aa: CASSQDPRGTTEAFF
CDR3nt: TGTGCCAGCAGCCAAGATCCGAGGGGGACCACTGAAGCTTTCTTT
abundance: -
j_gene: TRBJ1-1
v_gene: TRBV4-2
d_gene: -

CDR3aa: CASTASGTSERDTQYF
CDR3nt: TGTGCCAGCACCGCTTCCGGGACTAGCGAGAGAGATACGCAGTATTTT
abundance: -
j_gene: TRBJ2-3
v_gene: TRBV11-1
d_gene: TRBD2